These 20 T cell receptor beta chains came from one sample sequenced in a study of T cell repertoires in cytomegalovirus infection. TCRdb ran MiXCR on the reads and lists one entry per CDR3 protein. This table holds about 490,000 distinct CDR3 sequences, approximately 15% found once. Specimen: CD8+ T cells from PBMCs. These TCRs come from a human donor in good health (CMV status not recorded). Some clones in this sample may be carry-over from other donors' samples.

In the case of this clonotype: This may arise from a read error, as a much more abundant clone is one base away. The CDR3 end shows no conserved phenylalanine or tryptophan, and so a read error is likely. Because the CDR3's place on the DNA is in doubt, the DNA is left out and the CDR3 is given as listed by TCRdb. This chain joins TRBV28 and TRBJ2-1; no DNA check was done on the table's D call, TRBD2. The length of the CDR3 is 14 amino acids, counting both ends. CDR1 and CDR2 (germline): MDHEN, SYDVKM. This CDR3 reads CASSSWTSGSNAFL.

In this sample, this clonotype turned up many times. The J gene is TRBJ1-4, the V gene TRBV7-9; D not certain. The V end lost 5 bases, the J end lost 7 bases, and 20 bases lay between the germline ends. CDR3 length equals 16 residues. CDR1 and CDR2 (germline): SEHNR, FQNEAQ (reference sequence). The CDR3 DNA sequence: TGTGCCAGCAGCCAGGTGGAGGGATGGGTTGGTGAAAAACTGTTTTTT. Translating it yields CASSQVEGWVGEKLFF.

This clonotype was counted a few times. The V and J genes are TRBV12-3 or TRBV12-4 and TRBJ2-3; D unclear. The length of the CDR3 is 14 residues. Trimming took 0 bases from V and 0 from J, leaving 4 bases between them. In DNA form, the CDR3 reads TGTGCCAGCAGTTTAGCCTCTAGCACAGATACGCAGTATTTT. Translating gives CASSLASSTDTQYF.

The chain links TRBV15 to TRBJ2-5; no reliable D call. Trimming took off 4 bases at V and 5 bases at J, with 8 bases between the two ends. The CDR3 spans 12 residues. Looked up from germline, CDR1 is LNHNV and CDR2 is YYDKDF (reference sequence). CDR3 coding DNA: TGTGCCACCAGCAAAGGGATCGAGACCCAGTACTTC. Translating it yields CATSKGIETQYF.

Remarks on this clonotype: A read error may explain this, as a much larger clone is one base away. This rearrangement joins TRBV7-9 to TRBJ2-6; unclear D gene. The CDR3 loop spans 19 amino acids. The V gene's germline CDR1 is SEHNR and CDR2 FQNEAQ (reference sequence). The CDR3 DNA reads TGTGACAGCAGCTTAGTAGGGCCGTTGGATGGCTCTGGGGCCAACGTCCTGACTTTC. It codes for CDSSLVGPLDGSGANVLTF.

This clonotype has only a few counts. The chain links TRBV20-1 to TRBJ2-7; 7 bases fit TRBD2. V lost 3 bases to trimming and J lost 5 bases; unmatched junction nucleotides: 7. CDR1 is DFQATT and CDR2 is SNEGSKA in the germline V gene (reference sequence). This CDR3 is built from 13 residues. The CDR3 protein is CSASRGRADEQYF. The CDR3 nucleotides read TGCAGTGCTAGTCGGGGGAGGGCCGACGAGCAGTACTTC.

Points on this clonotype: A much more abundant neighbour one base away suggests this may be a read error. The CDR3 carries no conserved terminal phenylalanine or tryptophan, so it likely arises from a read error. This chain connects TRBV7-8 to TRBJ2-7, with a possible D match to TRBD1 (6 bases). The CDR3 loop spans 13 amino acids. CDR1 SGHVS and CDR2 FQNEAQ come from the germline V gene. Trimming took 4 bases from V and 7 from J, leaving 14 bases between them. CDR3 sequence reads: CASSSLYQGEQYL. The CDR3 DNA reads TGTGCCAGCAGCTCCTTGTACCAGGGGGAGCAGTACTTA.

This clonotype occurred many times. The V gene is TRBV6-5, the J gene TRBJ1-1, with TRBD1 matching 7 bases. CDR3 length: 16 amino acids. V shed 6 bases, J shed 1 base, and the junction held 11 bases outside the gene matches. CDR1 and CDR2 from the germline V gene are MNHEY and SVGAGI. CDR3: CASRQTTGFGNTEAFF. For the CDR3, the DNA is TGTGCCAGCAGGCAAACGACAGGGTTCGGGAACACTGAAGCTTTCTTT.

This clonotype occurred many times. This chain connects TRBV5-6 to TRBJ1-5; D is ambiguous. Germline V lookup: CDR1 SGHDT, CDR2 YYEEEE. The V end was cut by 4 bases, the J end by 0 bases, with 8 bases between. The CDR3 contains 14 residues. The CDR3 DNA reads as TGTGCCAGCAGCCGAGGTAGTAGCAATCAGCCCCAGCATTTT. It is translated as CASSRGSSNQPQHF.

In its sample, this clonotype was seen a few times. This chain links TRBV5-6 with TRBJ2-1, with D unresolved. The CDR3 runs 15 residues. Trimming removed 4 bases at V and 6 bases at J, with 17 bases between. Germline CDR1 and CDR2: SGHDT and YYEEEE. The chain's CDR3 is CASSPDLQMFNEQFF. As DNA, the CDR3 is TGTGCCAGCAGCCCGGACCTACAGATGTTCAATGAGCAGTTCTTC.

At least ten counts were recorded for this clonotype. One junction end does not reproduce the germline sequence, and a read error may be involved. This chain's CDR3 is CASSFVGIPGCEF. Here the CDR3 DNA reads TGTGCCAGCAGCTTCGTAGGGATTCCAGGGTGTGAGTTC. The chain couples TRBV7-9 to TRBJ2-7; TRBD1 might be the D (5 bases). This CDR3 has 13 amino acids. Germline lookup yields CDR1 SEHNR and CDR2 FQNEAQ (reference sequence).

This clonotype was observed at least ten times. The chain couples TRBV28 to TRBJ2-7; the match to TRBD2 covers 10 bases. The germline gives CDR1 MDHEN, CDR2 SYDVKM. The CDR3 sequence is 16 residues long. With 2 bases clipped from V and 1 base from J, the junction kept 5 bases outside the gene matches. The CDR3 DNA reads TGTGCCAGCAGTTTAAAGGGACTAGCGCTTTCCTACGAGCAGTACTTC. Translation: CASSLKGLALSYEQYF.

There are many counts of this clonotype. The chain is built from TRBV7-6 and TRBJ1-5; D ambiguous. There are 16 residues in the CDR3. V lost 2 bases and J 0 bases, leaving 11 bases between the germline ends. Germline V gives CDR1 SGHVS, CDR2 FNYEAQ. The CDR3 reads CASSLYIEDSNQPQHF. The CDR3 nucleotides read TGTGCCAGCAGCTTATATATCGAGGATAGCAATCAGCCCCAGCATTTT. Supplemented by reference TRBV7-6 and TRBJ1-5, the full variable domain reads GAGVSQSPRYKVTKRGQDVALRCDPISGHVSLYWYRQALGQGPEFLTYFNYEAQQDKSGLPNDRFSAERPEGSISTLTIQRTEQRDSAMYRCASSLYIEDSNQPQHFGDGTRLSIL.

As concerns this clonotype: Since a much larger clone is just one base distant, this may be a read error. The rearrangement links TRBV28 to TRBJ2-7; D unclear. The CDR3 has 16 residues. Germline CDR1 reads MDHEN; CDR2 reads SYDVKM. The CDR3 loop reads CASSLWAGLSSCEQYF. In DNA form, the CDR3 reads TGTGCCAGCAGTTTATGGGCAGGCCTCAGCTCCTGCGAGCAGTACTTC.

This clonotype was seen repeatedly, ten times or more. The J gene is TRBJ1-1, the V gene TRBV7-6; D gene unclear. Germline V gene data show CDR1 as SGHVS and CDR2 as FNYEAQ. The CDR3 loop spans 13 amino acids. Trimming shortened V by 3 bases and J by 3 bases, and 8 bases separated the two germline ends. The CDR3 sequence is CASSFAGYTEAFF. CDR3 nucleotide sequence: TGTGCCAGCAGCTTTGCGGGATACACTGAAGCTTTCTTT.

This clonotype appeared a few times. The chain has TRBV2 and TRBJ2-1; 13 bases align to TRBD2. The V gene's germline CDR1 is SNHLY and CDR2 FYNNEI. V gave up 6 bases and J gave up 5 bases; unmatched junction bases: 4. The CDR3 contains 15 residues. The CDR3 bases are TGTGCCAGCAGGTGGGGACTAGCGGGGCACAATGAGCAGTTCTTC. This encodes CASRWGLAGHNEQFF.

This clonotype was recorded at least ten times. The chain carries TRBV12-5 and TRBJ1-2, with 12 bases matching TRBD1. Per the germline V gene, CDR1 is LGHNT and CDR2 is FRNRAP. The trim removed 4 bases at V and 3 bases at J, leaving 6 bases unmatched. The CDR3 extends over 16 amino acids. The CDR3 sequence: CASGSGTGGLDYGYTF. The CDR3 DNA follows: TGTGCTAGTGGTTCGGGGACAGGGGGCCTTGACTATGGCTACACCTTC. Looking up the rest from reference TRBV12-5 and TRBJ1-2 gives the full variable domain: DARVTQTPRHKVTEMGQEVTMRCQPILGHNTVFWYRQTMMQGLELLAYFRNRAPLDDSGMPKDRFSAEMPDATLATLKIQPSEPRDSAVYFCASGSGTGGLDYGYTFGSGTRLTVV.

V and J are TRBV12-3 or TRBV12-4 and TRBJ1-2; D not resolved. V lost 5 bases, J lost 0 bases, and 10 bases lay in between. The CDR3 totals 14 residues. The CDR3 sequence is CASSPRLPNYGYTF. CDR3 DNA sequence: TGTGCCAGCAGTCCCCGCCTACCTAACTATGGCTACACCTTC.

This clonotype came up many times. The V call is TRBV7-3, the J call TRBJ1-2; TRBD1 matches at 12 bases. Per germline, CDR1 SGHTA and CDR2 FQGTGA. V was clipped by 5 bases and J by 6 bases; unmatched bases: 4. The CDR3 contains 14 residues. CDR3 DNA: TGTGCCAGCAGCCCGGGACAGGGGGCGGATGGCTACACCTTC. It translates to CASSPGQGADGYTF.

A few counts support this clonotype. The chain recombines TRBV27 with TRBJ1-2; 9 positions agree with TRBD1. CDR1 and CDR2 (germline): MNHEY, SMNVEV (reference sequence). This CDR3 contains 16 residues. J gave up 0 bases and V 4 bases, and 6 bases lay outside the gene matches. CDR3 sequence (DNA): TGTGCCAGCAGTTCGGACAGGGGACCTCCTAACTATGGCTACACCTTC. Amino acid sequence: CASSSDRGPPNYGYTF.